The clone carrying this TCR beta chain was seen a handful of times. The table came from immunoSEQ multiplex PCR; TCRdb's copy has only in-frame clones and leaves some out. The sample yields approximately 720,000 clones, around 72% seen once. The CDR3 totals 16 residues. Losses at the gene ends were 5 bases for V and 6 bases for J; bases not matched to a gene: 8. CDR1 is MDHEN and CDR2 is SYDVKM in the germline V gene. This entry comes from a study of shared clonotypes between healthy human individuals. The clonotype comes from a woman under 40 in good health. Sample: memory CD4+ T cells sorted from blood. Indicated subset: CD45RA-negative fraction. The J gene is TRBJ2-3, the V gene TRBV28; 13 bases are shared with TRBD2. The CDR3 sequence is CASSPGGLAGTDTQYF. In DNA form, the CDR3 reads TGTGCCAGCAGTCCCGGGGGACTAGCGGGAACTGATACGCAGTATTTT.